This TCR beta chain appears in the sequencing data of a study of blood T cell repertoires in COVID-19. Across the study: The study drew acute and convalescent COVID-19 samples from the United States, Italy and Spain.

Researchers sorted participants into cohorts using their self-reported clinical history. The CDR3 covers 13 residues. V was pared by 4 bases and J by 8 bases, with 11 bases between. Germline-derived CDR1 and CDR2 are MGHRA and YSYEKL. In the original workflow: Reference gene primer amplification gave estimated nucleated cell counts. Libraries were prepared by immunoSEQ multiplex PCR; TCRdb keeps only in-frame clonotypes and omits some of them. D and trimming were read from the DNA, whereas the V and J calls and clone size are those reported in that table. The sample lists 150,000 to 200,000 clones, roughly three quarters occurring once.

What was sequenced was PBMCs or T cells enriched from blood (not recorded which). This clonotype originated in a woman aged 45-65 years with acute COVID-19. The gene calls are TRBV4-1 and TRBJ1-4; D gene unclear. CDR3 loop: CASSLGEREKLFF. The CDR3, as DNA: TGCGCCAGCAGCCTCGGGGAAAGGGAAAAACTGTTTTTT.